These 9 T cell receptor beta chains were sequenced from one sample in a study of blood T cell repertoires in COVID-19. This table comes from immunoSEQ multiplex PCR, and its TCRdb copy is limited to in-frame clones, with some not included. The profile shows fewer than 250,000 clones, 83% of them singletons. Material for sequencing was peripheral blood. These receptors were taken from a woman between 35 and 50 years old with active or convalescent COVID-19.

For the CDR3, the DNA is TGTGCCAGCAGCCCCGGGACACCAGCAAAGAATTCACCCCTCCACTTT. This gives the protein CASSPGTPAKNSPLHF. The rearrangement joins TRBV7-2 to TRBJ1-6; a possible D gene is TRBD1 (6 bases). V lost 5 bases and J 7 bases, leaving 18 bases between the germline ends. Germline lookup yields CDR1 SGHTA and CDR2 FQGNSA. This CDR3 has 16 residues.

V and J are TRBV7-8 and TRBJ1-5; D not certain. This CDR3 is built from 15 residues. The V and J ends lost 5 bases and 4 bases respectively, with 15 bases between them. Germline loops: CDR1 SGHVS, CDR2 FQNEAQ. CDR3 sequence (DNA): TGTGCCAGCAGCGAACAACCGGAGGGTAATCAGCCCCAGCATTTT. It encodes CASSEQPEGNQPQHF.

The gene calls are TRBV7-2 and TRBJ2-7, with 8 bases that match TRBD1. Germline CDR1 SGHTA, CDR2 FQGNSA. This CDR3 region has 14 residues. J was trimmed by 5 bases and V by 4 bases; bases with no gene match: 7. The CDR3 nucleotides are TGTGCCAGCAGCTCAGGGACAGGCAGTGACGAGCAGTACTTC. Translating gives CASSSGTGSDEQYF.

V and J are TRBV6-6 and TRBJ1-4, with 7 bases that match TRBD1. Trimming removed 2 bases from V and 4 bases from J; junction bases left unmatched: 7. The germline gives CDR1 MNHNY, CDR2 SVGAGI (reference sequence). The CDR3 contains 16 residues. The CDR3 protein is CASSYRPTGSNEKLFF. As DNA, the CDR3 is TGTGCCAGCAGTTACCGGCCGACAGGGAGTAATGAAAAACTGTTTTTT.

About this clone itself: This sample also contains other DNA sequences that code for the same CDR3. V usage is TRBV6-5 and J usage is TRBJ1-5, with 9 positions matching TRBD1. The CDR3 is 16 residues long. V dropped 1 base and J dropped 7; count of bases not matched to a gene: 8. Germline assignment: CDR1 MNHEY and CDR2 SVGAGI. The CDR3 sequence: CASSYLGTGLDQPQHF. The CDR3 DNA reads TGTGCCAGCAGTTACTTAGGGACAGGGCTTGACCAGCCCCAGCATTTT.

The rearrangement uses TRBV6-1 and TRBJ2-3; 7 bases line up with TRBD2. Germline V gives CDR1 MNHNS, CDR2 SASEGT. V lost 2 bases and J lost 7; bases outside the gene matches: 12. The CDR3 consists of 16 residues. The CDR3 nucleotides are TGTGCCAGCAGTGAAACGAGCGGGGAGGTAGGCAATACGCAGTATTTT. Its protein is CASSETSGEVGNTQYF.

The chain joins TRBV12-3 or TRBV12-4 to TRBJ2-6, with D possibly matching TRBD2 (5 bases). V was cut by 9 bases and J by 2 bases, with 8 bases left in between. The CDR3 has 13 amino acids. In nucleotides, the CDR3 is TGTGCCAGTTCTAGCCCTGGGGCCAACGTCCTGACTTTC. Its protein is CASSSPGANVLTF.

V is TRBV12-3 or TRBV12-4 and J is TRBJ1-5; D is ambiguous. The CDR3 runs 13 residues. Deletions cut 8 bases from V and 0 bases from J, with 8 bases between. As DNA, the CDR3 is TGTGCCAGCCGGTCCATTAGCAATCAGCCCCAGCATTTT. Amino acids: CASRSISNQPQHF.

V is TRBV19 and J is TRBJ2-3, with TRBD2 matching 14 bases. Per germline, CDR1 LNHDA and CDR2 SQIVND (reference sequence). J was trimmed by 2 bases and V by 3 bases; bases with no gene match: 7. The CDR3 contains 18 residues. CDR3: CASSIRGTSGGNTDTQYF. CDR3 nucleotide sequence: TGTGCCAGTAGTATCCGAGGGACTAGCGGGGGAAACACAGATACGCAGTATTTT.